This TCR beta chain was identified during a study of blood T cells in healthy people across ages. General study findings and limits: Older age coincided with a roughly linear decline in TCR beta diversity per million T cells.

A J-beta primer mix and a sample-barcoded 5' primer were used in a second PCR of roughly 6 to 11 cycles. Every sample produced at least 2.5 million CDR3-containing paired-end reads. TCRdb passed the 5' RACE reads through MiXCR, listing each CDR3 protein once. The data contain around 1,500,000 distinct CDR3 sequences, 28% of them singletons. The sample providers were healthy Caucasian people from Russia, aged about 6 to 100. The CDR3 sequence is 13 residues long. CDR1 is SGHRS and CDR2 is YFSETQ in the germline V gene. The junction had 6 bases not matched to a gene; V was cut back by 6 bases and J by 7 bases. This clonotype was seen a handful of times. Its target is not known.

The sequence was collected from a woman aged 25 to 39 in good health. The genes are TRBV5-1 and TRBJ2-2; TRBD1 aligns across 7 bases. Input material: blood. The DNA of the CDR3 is TGCGCCAGCAACAGGGGAGACGGCGGGGAGCTGTTTTTT. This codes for CASNRGDGGELFF.